What follows are 5 T cell receptor delta chains derived from one specimen sequenced in a study of γδ T cells in repeated Plasmodium falciparum infection. TCRdb re-called the multiplex PCR reads with CATT. The sample carries over 90,000 delta-chain clones, over 0.9% recorded once. Gammadelta T cells were flow-sorted from PBMC into Vgamma9/Vdelta2+ and Vdelta2-negative populations for bulk analysis. Specimen: gamma-delta T cells from blood. Receptors were obtained from a pool of human donors (malaria-infected and uninfected, not separated).

In the case of this clone: This likely came from a read error, as a far larger clone is one base away. This sample includes further DNA sequences coding for the same CDR3. The chain is built from TRDV1 and TRDJ1; TRDD3 agrees at 8 bases. The CDR3 length is 22 residues. The ends lost 0 bases at V and 0 bases at J; junction bases unmatched: 21. Per the germline V gene, CDR1 is TSWWSYY and CDR2 is QGS. CDR3 nucleotide sequence: TGTGCTCTTGGGGAACTAACGTCCTTACCCTGGGGGACTCTCTCGTACACCGATAAACTCATCTTT. This encodes CALGELTSLPWGTLSYTDKLIF.

This clone turned up a few times. A far larger clone is just one base off, so this is likely a read error. The sample carries other DNA sequences with the same CDR3. The chain couples TRDV2 to TRDJ3; TRDD3 might be the D (5 bases). The J gene was not available in TCRdb and was assigned here by matching the DNA to germline segments. The CDR3 covers 18 residues. Germline CDR1 reads GEAIGNYY; CDR2 reads EKD. DNA of the CDR3: TGTGCCTGTGACACCGTGAGTGGGAGCTCCTGGGACACCCGGCAGATGTTTTTC. The encoded protein is CACDTVSGSSWDTRQMFF.

This clone was detected many times. TCRdb attributes to this sequence the protein of a much larger clone, which differs from the DNA translation at residue 12; a read error is likely, and the protein displayed is translated from the DNA. The chain recombines TRDV1 with TRDJ1; possible D gene TRDD2, 6 bases. V was cut by 3 bases and J by 0 bases, with 35 bases left in between. The germline gives CDR1 TSWWSYY, CDR2 QGS. The CDR3 consists of 23 residues. The DNA of the CDR3 is TGTGCTCTTGGGGATCACATCCCTGTAGTGCCACGGGGGGTCCTACCGTACACCGATAAACTCATCTTT. Its protein product is CALGDHIPVVPRGVLPYTDKLIF.

Comment on this clone: Translating this DNA gives a protein that differs at residue 18 from the TCRdb one, which belongs to a much larger clone; a read error is likely, and the protein shown is this translation. The rearrangement links TRDV2 to TRDJ1; 9 nucleotides align to TRDD3. TCRdb supplies no J gene; here it was assigned by aligning the nucleotide sequence to germline. In germline, CDR1 is GEAIGNYY, CDR2 EKD. The length of the CDR3 is 21 residues. The chain's CDR3 is CACDTLKSGDTGLIHTDRLIF. CDR3 nucleotides: TGTGCCTGTGACACCTTAAAATCGGGGGATACTGGCCTCATACACACCGATAGACTCATCTTT.

As to this clone: A read error is the likely source, as a far larger clone sits one nucleotide away. Other DNA sequences from this sample encode an identical CDR3 as well. The rearrangement joins TRDV2 to TRDJ1; either TRDD2 or TRDD3 may supply D (5 bases each). CDR1 and CDR2 (germline): GEAIGNYY, EKD. V lost 0 bases, J lost 5 bases, and 27 bases lay in between. CDR3 size: 19 residues. CDR3 residues: CACDTLRGGPSPTMDKLIF. Here the CDR3 DNA reads TGTGCCTGTGACACCCTCCGCGGGGGCCCTTCACCTACGATGGATAAACTCATCTTT.